The clone carrying this T cell receptor (beta chain) appeared many times. Its matching antigen is unknown. The lymph nodes were axillary draining lymph nodes from breast cancer patients. This entry belongs to a study of breast tumors, draining lymph nodes, adjacent tissues. The CDR3 totals 16 residues. With 7 bases clipped from V and 2 bases from J, the junction kept 6 bases outside the gene matches. General study points: Tumor TCR diversity was below lymph nodes but above nontumor tissue. Tumor T cell lymph node origin was a supported hypothesis, not proven. Most tumor T cells seemingly derive from lymph node, then expand in tumor. Luminal-like breast cancer showed significantly greater tumor-nontumor repertoire similarity than basal-like breast cancer did.

TCRdb used MiXCR to reprocess the multiplex PCR reads, holding one entry per CDR3 protein. The sample lists under 150,000 distinct CDR3 sequences, about 20% seen once, with roughly 2.5% in the top ten. This receptor was identified in a female donor with breast cancer. Some clones in this sample may be carry-over from other donors' samples. Material: axillary lymph node tissue. The chain is built from TRBV12-3 or TRBV12-4 and TRBJ2-6; 9 nucleotides line up with TRBD1. CDR3 DNA: TGTGCCAGCACCCAGGACAGGGGCGCTGGGGCCAACGTCCTGACTTTC. Its translation: CASTQDRGAGANVLTF.